This entry lists 26 T cell receptor beta chains sequenced from one sample in a study of T cell clonotyping in hematopoietic cell transplantation. TCRdb's table, derived via immunoSEQ multiplex PCR, lists solely in-frame clones and lacks some. The sample records roughly 13,000 clones, more than 80% being singletons. The sequencing sample was made of peripheral blood mononuclear cells. All receptors derive from a man aged 25 to 40 in good health. Some clones in this sample may be carry-over from other donors' samples.

The rearrangement uses TRBV5-4 and TRBJ2-7; 10 bases fit TRBD2. The junction had 1 base not matched to a gene; V was cut back by 1 base and J by 6 bases. CDR3 size: 13 residues. Germline CDR1 SGHNT, CDR2 YYREEE (reference sequence). CDR3 nucleotides: TGTGCCAGCAGCTTGACTAGCGGGGCCGAGCAGTACTTC. Residues: CASSLTSGAEQYF.

This sequence joins TRBV14 and TRBJ1-1; 7 bases map to TRBD1. The V gene end was trimmed by 0 bases and the J gene end by 6 bases; junction bases not matched to a gene: 4. The CDR3 is 14 amino acids. CDR1 is SGHDN and CDR2 is FVKESK in the germline V gene. CDR3 nucleotide sequence: TGTGCCAGCAGCCAAGAGGACAGGTTTGCTGAAGCTTTCTTT. Translated: CASSQEDRFAEAFF.

This chain uses TRBV7-2 with TRBJ2-7, with no clear D. V dropped 4 bases and J dropped 7 bases, with 8 bases sitting between them. The CDR3 totals 11 residues. Per the germline V gene, CDR1 is SGHTA and CDR2 is FQGNSA. CDR3 in amino acids: CASSYHSEQYF. The CDR3 region has the DNA TGTGCCAGCAGCTACCATTCTGAGCAGTACTTC.

The chain combines TRBV2 with TRBJ2-7; 12 nucleotides align to TRBD2. V dropped 6 bases and J dropped 7; count of bases not matched to a gene: 7. The CDR3 totals 14 residues. Per the germline V gene, CDR1 is SNHLY and CDR2 is FYNNEI. CDR3 in amino acids: CASRKTSGSNEQYF. In nucleotides, the CDR3 is TGTGCCAGCAGGAAGACTAGCGGGAGTAATGAGCAGTACTTC. Complete variable domain (other parts from reference TRBV2 and TRBJ2-7): EPEVTQTPSHQVTQMGQEVILRCVPISNHLYFYWYRQILGQKVEFLVSFYNNEISEKSEIFDDQFSVERPDGSNFTLKIRSTKLEDSAMYFCASRKTSGSNEQYFGPGTRLTVT.

This chain connects TRBV6-1 to TRBJ2-7; 12 nucleotides line up with TRBD1. The CDR3 is 16 residues long. Germline V gives CDR1 MNHNS, CDR2 SASEGT. V shed 3 bases and J 3 bases; nucleotides not matched to a gene: 6. Here the CDR3 DNA reads TGTGCCAGCAGTGAGGGACAGGGGGCGCTGGGCTACGAGCAGTACTTC. Protein: CASSEGQGALGYEQYF.

The chain recombines TRBV5-1 with TRBJ2-2, with D possibly called TRBD1 or TRBD2 (5 bases each). The CDR3 totals 16 residues. Germline loops: CDR1 SGHRS, CDR2 YFSETQ. V was clipped by 3 bases and J by 0 bases, with 12 bases between them. The CDR3 region has the DNA TGCGCCAGCAGCTCGCGGGCAGGGTCGAACACCGGGGAGCTGTTTTTT. Encoded protein: CASSSRAGSNTGELFF.

The rearrangement uses TRBV4-3 and TRBJ1-3; TRBD1 aligns across 10 bases. Germline V gene lookup returns CDR1 LGHNA and CDR2 YSLEER. V lost 0 bases to trimming and J lost 0 bases; unmatched junction nucleotides: 11. CDR3 length: 20 residues. The CDR3 bases are TGCGCCAGCAGCCAAGAGACAGGGGGCTTTTCGCTAATCTCTGGAAACACCATATATTTT. It is translated as CASSQETGGFSLISGNTIYF.

This chain connects TRBV29-1 to TRBJ2-3; TRBD2 matches 11 bases. There are 16 residues in the CDR3. J lost 6 bases, V lost 0 bases, and 8 bases had no gene match. Germline CDR1 reads SQVTM; CDR2 reads ANQGSEA. The CDR3 is CSVEEGQTSGTDTQYF. As DNA, the CDR3 is TGCAGCGTTGAAGAAGGGCAGACTAGCGGGACCGATACGCAGTATTTT.

The chain is built from TRBV7-8 and TRBJ1-2; 8 bases are a match to TRBD1. Per germline, CDR1 SGHVS and CDR2 FQNEAQ. The CDR3 covers 15 residues. V gave up 5 bases and J gave up 3 bases; unmatched junction bases: 8. The CDR3 bases are TGTGCCAGCAGCCCAGATGGACAGGGTCACTATGGCTACACCTTC. It translates to CASSPDGQGHYGYTF.

This sequence joins TRBV30 and TRBJ1-2, with D possibly matching TRBD1 (5 bases). The CDR3 loop spans 13 amino acids. V was clipped by 3 bases and J by 2 bases, with 10 bases between them. Germline V CDR1 and CDR2: GTSNPN, SVGIG (reference sequence). CDR3 in DNA: TGTGCCTGGAGCCGGGACGGGAACTATGGCTACACCTTC. This translates into CAWSRDGNYGYTF.

This sequence joins TRBV14 and TRBJ1-2; D unresolved. Between the trimmed V and J ends, which lost 5 bases and 8 bases, there was a span of 18 bases. Germline lookup yields CDR1 SGHDN and CDR2 FVKESK. The CDR3 is 14 amino acids. DNA for the CDR3: TGTGCCAGCAGCTCGAACTGGGGAGGCGGCGGCTACACCTTC. The encoded protein is CASSSNWGGGGYTF.

In this sample, this clone turned up once. J is TRBJ2-3 and V is TRBV28, with TRBD1 matching over 7 bases. This CDR3 has 15 residues. V shed 5 bases and J 1 base; nucleotides not matched to a gene: 6. Germline loops: CDR1 MDHEN, CDR2 SYDVKM. The CDR3 loop is CASSAPGQGTDTQYF. The CDR3 DNA sequence: TGTGCCAGCAGTGCCCCAGGACAGGGCACAGATACGCAGTATTTT.

The V call is TRBV13, the J call TRBJ1-2, with a possible D match to TRBD1 (6 bases). V lost 0 bases and J lost 8, with 10 bases in between. The CDR3 totals 13 residues. Germline V lookup: CDR1 PRHDT, CDR2 FYEKMQ (reference sequence). CDR3 nucleotide sequence: TGTGCCAGCAGCTTAGGTAGGGGGAGAGGCTACACCTTC. It is translated as CASSLGRGRGYTF.

As concerns this clone: The identical CDR3 is also encoded by other nucleotide sequences in the sample. The chain combines TRBV2 with TRBJ2-1; D is perhaps TRBD2 (6 bases). Deletions cut 6 bases from V and 5 bases from J, with 11 bases between. CDR1 and CDR2 from the germline V gene are SNHLY and FYNNEI. This CDR3 has 13 amino acids. The DNA of the CDR3 is TGTGCCAGCAGCGGGACTGGAAACAATGAGCAGTTCTTC. This codes for CASSGTGNNEQFF.

The chain recombines TRBV4-3 with TRBJ2-3; D is ambiguous. Trimming left V 4 bases short and J 6 bases short, with 17 bases between. CDR1 is LGHNA, CDR2 YSLEER, per germline. This CDR3 is 15 amino acids long. DNA for the CDR3: TGCGCCAGCAGCCGGAAAACCAGCCCCCAGGATACGCAGTATTTT. Protein sequence: CASSRKTSPQDTQYF.

The chain joins TRBV6-1 to TRBJ2-7; the D gene is possibly TRBD1 (5 bases). V was shortened by 4 bases and J by 4 bases, with 11 bases between the two germline ends. The CDR3 covers 13 residues. Germline V gives CDR1 MNHNS, CDR2 SASEGT. This CDR3 reads CASSVQQVYEQYF. For the CDR3, the DNA is TGTGCCAGCAGTGTACAACAGGTTTACGAGCAGTACTTC.

The V and J genes are TRBV4-2 and TRBJ2-3, with a weak D call TRBD1 (6 bases). Trimming shortened V by 1 base and J by 6 bases, and 11 bases separated the two germline ends. The CDR3 loop spans 14 amino acids. CDR1 LGHNA and CDR2 YNFKEQ come from the germline V gene. The CDR3 region has the DNA TGTGCCAGCAGCCAAGGGGTCACAGGGGATACGCAGTATTTT. Its translation is CASSQGVTGDTQYF.

The chain carries TRBV11-3 and TRBJ2-7; unclear D gene. The V end lost 0 bases, the J end lost 0 bases, and 9 bases lay between the germline ends. CDR1 is SGHNT and CDR2 is YENEEA in the germline V gene. This CDR3 is 15 amino acids long. The CDR3 region has the DNA TGTGCCAGCAGCTTAGACCCCCCCAGCTCCTACGAGCAGTACTTC. It translates to CASSLDPPSSYEQYF.

This sequence joins TRBV7-2 and TRBJ1-4, with a weak D call TRBD1 (6 bases). CDR1 is SGHTA, CDR2 FQGNSA, per germline. V lost 1 base and J lost 7, with 13 bases in between. The CDR3 has 15 residues. CDR3 in amino acids: CASSLVTGPGEKLFF. CDR3 sequence (DNA): TGTGCCAGCAGCTTAGTAACAGGGCCGGGTGAAAAACTGTTTTTT.

The V call is TRBV5-4, the J call TRBJ1-2, with 10 nucleotides matching TRBD1. In germline, CDR1 is SGHNT, CDR2 YYREEE (reference sequence). V gave up 3 bases and J gave up 5 bases; unmatched junction bases: 7. The CDR3 contains 15 residues. The CDR3 region is CASSSGSGQGYGYTF. As DNA, the CDR3 is TGTGCCAGCAGCTCCGGATCGGGACAGGGGTATGGCTACACCTTC.

V is TRBV30 and J is TRBJ1-3; D possibly corresponds to TRBD1 (5 bases). CDR3 length equals 15 residues. V lost 4 bases to trimming and J lost 0 bases, with 13 bases between them. Germline CDR1 and CDR2: GTSNPN and SVGIG (reference sequence). The CDR3 protein is CAWTPGFSSGNTIYF. DNA of the CDR3: TGTGCCTGGACTCCAGGGTTTTCCTCTGGAAACACCATATATTTT. The full variable domain, rest sourced from reference TRBV30 and TRBJ1-3, is SQTIHQWPATLVQPVGSPLSLECTVEGTSNPNLYWYRQAAGRGLQLLFYSVGIGQISSEVPQNLSASRPQDRQFILSSKKLLLSDSGFYLCAWTPGFSSGNTIYFGEGSWLTVV.

This chain joins TRBV2 and TRBJ2-7, with D possibly called TRBD1 or TRBD2 (5 bases each). V lost 6 bases to trimming and J lost 0 bases, with 12 bases between them. This CDR3 region has 14 residues. In germline, CDR1 is SNHLY, CDR2 FYNNEI. This CDR3 is CASRPGAASYEQYF. The CDR3, as DNA: TGTGCCAGCAGGCCCGGGGCGGCCTCCTACGAGCAGTACTTC. Supplemented by reference TRBV2 and TRBJ2-7, the full variable domain reads EPEVTQTPSHQVTQMGQEVILRCVPISNHLYFYWYRQILGQKVEFLVSFYNNEISEKSEIFDDQFSVERPDGSNFTLKIRSTKLEDSAMYFCASRPGAASYEQYFGPGTRLTVT.

V gene TRBV4-1 combines with J gene TRBJ2-5, with D possibly being TRBD1 (6 bases). CDR1 MGHRA and CDR2 YSYEKL come from the germline V gene. Trimming stripped 4 bases from V and 2 bases from J, with 14 bases between. This CDR3 spans 15 amino acids. This CDR3 is CASSRQQGGQETQYF. The DNA for the CDR3 is TGCGCCAGCAGCCGGCAACAAGGGGGTCAAGAGACCCAGTACTTC.

The chain carries TRBV7-2 and TRBJ2-7; D unclear. The length of the CDR3 is 16 residues. The germline V and J ends were trimmed by 5 bases and 3 bases, with 20 bases remaining between them. Germline V lookup: CDR1 SGHTA, CDR2 FQGNSA. This CDR3 is CASSVSFQSQLYEQYF. The CDR3 nucleotides read TGTGCCAGCAGCGTGTCCTTTCAATCTCAGCTCTACGAGCAGTACTTC.

The genes are TRBV7-3 and TRBJ1-1; TRBD1 might be the D (6 bases). The CDR3 consists of 13 residues. From germline, CDR1 is SGHTA and CDR2 FQGTGA. V was trimmed by 5 bases and J by 4 bases, leaving 11 bases between them. The CDR3 sequence: CASSMTGLTEAFF. The CDR3 region has the DNA TGTGCCAGCAGCATGACAGGCCTCACTGAAGCTTTCTTT.

The CDR3 coding sequence is TGCAGCGTTGATGATGGCTACACCTTC. It is translated as CSVDDGYTF. V and J are TRBV29-1 and TRBJ1-2; no clear D gene. The germline V gene encodes CDR1 SQVTM and CDR2 ANQGSEA. V shed 3 bases and J shed 6 bases, with 2 bases lying between them. This CDR3 has 9 residues.